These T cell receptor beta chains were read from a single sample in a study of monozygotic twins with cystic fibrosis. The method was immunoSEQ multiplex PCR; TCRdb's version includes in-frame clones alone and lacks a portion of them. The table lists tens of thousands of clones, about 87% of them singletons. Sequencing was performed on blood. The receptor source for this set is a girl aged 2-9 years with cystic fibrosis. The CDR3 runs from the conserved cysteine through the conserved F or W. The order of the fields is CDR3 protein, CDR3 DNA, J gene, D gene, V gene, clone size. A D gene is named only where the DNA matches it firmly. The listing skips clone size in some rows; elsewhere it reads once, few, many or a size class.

CAIRPQGVTEAFF TGTGCCATTCGCCCGCAGGGGGTGACTGAAGCTTTCTTT TRBJ1-1 TRBD1 TRBV10-3 -
CASSHWQYGYTF TGTGCCAGCAGCCATTGGCAGTATGGCTACACCTTC TRBJ1-2 - TRBV14 -
CSVEERGGDEKLFF TGCAGCGTTGAAGAACGAGGGGGCGATGAAAAACTGTTTTTT TRBJ1-4 TRBD1 TRBV29-1 -
CASSQEWTDTQYF TGCGCCAGCAGCCAAGAATGGACCGATACGCAGTATTTT TRBJ2-3 - TRBV4-1 -
CASSPAAQGTPLSYNSPLHF TGCGCCAGCAGCCCGGCGGCACAGGGTACCCCCCTCTCCTATAATTCACCCCTCCACTTT TRBJ1-6 - TRBV5-1 -
CASGSQANTEAFF TGTGCCAGCGGGTCACAGGCAAACACTGAAGCTTTCTTT TRBJ1-1 - TRBV6-5 -
CASSLAILAGGKQETQYF TGCGCCAGCAGCTTGGCCATACTAGCGGGGGGCAAGCAAGAGACCCAGTACTTC TRBJ2-5 TRBD2 TRBV5-1 -
CAISEYLDTVMETQYF TGTGCCATCAGTGAATACCTGGACACCGTGATGGAGACCCAGTACTTC TRBJ2-5 - TRBV10-3 -
CASTLLDTKAPKNIQYF TGTGCCAGCACCCTCTTAGACACAAAGGCCCCCAAAAACATTCAGTACTTC TRBJ2-4 - TRBV9 -
CASSLARGGRTGELFF TGTGCCAGCAGCTTAGCGCGGGGGGGCCGAACCGGGGAGCTGTTTTTT TRBJ2-2 TRBD2 TRBV7-2 -
CASSLERLGYGYTF TGTGCCAGCAGCTTGGAACGGCTTGGCTATGGCTACACCTTC TRBJ1-2 - TRBV5-6 -
CASSPMTGGKGYTF TGTGCCAGCTCACCCATGACAGGGGGCAAGGGCTACACCTTC TRBJ1-2 TRBD1 TRBV18 once
CASSTANYGYTF TGTGCCAGCAGCACAGCTAACTATGGCTACACCTTC TRBJ1-2 - TRBV7-2 -
CAWSVVSGRGQDEQFF TGTGCCTGGAGTGTAGTATCGGGCAGGGGGCAGGATGAGCAGTTCTTC TRBJ2-1 TRBD1 TRBV30 -
CASSLISGGTGELFF TGTGCCAGCAGCTTAATTTCAGGGGGCACCGGGGAGCTGTTTTTT TRBJ2-2 TRBD1 TRBV7-6 -
CASSVADGGRGELFF TGTGCCAGCAGCGTAGCCGACGGGGGCCGCGGGGAGCTGTTTTTT TRBJ2-2 - TRBV9 -
CASSRGLAVTYEQYF TGCGCCAGCAGCAGGGGACTAGCGGTAACTTACGAGCAGTACTTC TRBJ2-7 TRBD2 TRBV5-1 -
CASSVYWAGGYTF TGTGCCAGCAGCGTTTACTGGGCTGGCGGCTACACCTTC TRBJ1-2 - TRBV9 -
CASSLGRSGTQYF TGTGCCAGCAGCTTAGGCCGGTCCGGGACCCAGTACTTC TRBJ2-5 - TRBV11-3 -
CASSLFGQGNTEAFF TGTGCCAGCAGCTTATTTGGGCAGGGGAACACTGAAGCTTTCTTT TRBJ1-1 - TRBV13 -
CASSFMTGGETQYF TGTGCCAGCAGCTTCATGACAGGGGGAGAGACCCAGTACTTC TRBJ2-5 TRBD1 TRBV7-9 -
CASSESQGDYEQYF TGTGCCAGCAGTGAATCACAGGGGGACTACGAGCAGTACTTC TRBJ2-7 TRBD1 TRBV6-1 -
CASSLSGLQSYEQYF TGCGCCAGCAGCTTGTCGGGACTACAATCCTACGAGCAGTACTTC TRBJ2-7 TRBD2 TRBV5-1 -
CASSVDQGGDGYTF TGTGCCAGCAGCGTTGATCAGGGGGGTGATGGCTACACCTTC TRBJ1-2 TRBD1 TRBV5-8 -
CASSLGGVNYGYTF TGCGCCAGCAGCTTGGGAGGGGTCAACTATGGCTACACCTTC TRBJ1-2 - TRBV5-1 -
CASSRDNTDTQYF TGTGCCAGCAGCCGGGACAACACAGATACGCAGTATTTT TRBJ2-3 - TRBV5-4 once
CAGCRDVMGALHF TGTGCCGGCTGCCGGGACGTTATGGGGGCCCTCCACTTT TRBJ1-6 - TRBV30 -
CASSQDQNSGSYNEQFF TGCGCCAGCAGCCAAGATCAGAACAGTGGCTCCTACAATGAGCAGTTCTTC TRBJ2-1 - TRBV4-3 -
CASSATSGGYNEQFF TGTGCCAGCAGCGCCACTAGCGGGGGTTACAATGAGCAGTTCTTC TRBJ2-1 TRBD2 TRBV7-2 -
CASRPGTGNFGYTF TGTGCCAGCAGACCCGGGACAGGGAATTTCGGCTACACCTTC TRBJ1-2 TRBD1 TRBV6-6 -
CASSLAPLVTQYF TGTGCCAGCAGCTTAGCCCCTTTAGTTACGCAGTATTTT TRBJ2-3 - TRBV7-2 -
CASSQTGTSGYEQYF TGCGCCAGCAGCCAGACCGGGACTAGCGGCTACGAGCAGTACTTC TRBJ2-7 TRBD2 TRBV4-1 -
CASSPTSGGETQYF TGCGCCAGCAGCCCGACTAGCGGGGGTGAGACCCAGTACTTC TRBJ2-5 TRBD2 TRBV5-1 -
CSVTGGRYTEAFF TGCAGCGTAACAGGGGGCCGTTACACTGAAGCTTTCTTT TRBJ1-1 TRBD1 TRBV29-1 -
CASSYSRDMNTEAFF TGTGCCAGCAGTTACTCCAGGGACATGAACACTGAAGCTTTCTTT TRBJ1-1 - TRBV6-5 once
CASSLRAQGGRETQYF TGTGCCAGCAGCTTGAGGGCTCAGGGGGGCCGAGAGACCCAGTACTTC TRBJ2-5 - TRBV5-4 -
CASSVDAVSSTDTQYF TGTGCCAGCAGCGTAGATGCAGTTTCCTCCACAGATACGCAGTATTTT TRBJ2-3 - TRBV9 -
CASSPSDSSYNSPLHF TGTGCCAGCAGCCCTTCGGACAGCTCCTATAATTCACCCCTCCACTTT TRBJ1-6 - TRBV9 -
CASSVTGAKNIQYF TGTGCCAGCAGCGTAACCGGAGCCAAAAACATTCAGTACTTC TRBJ2-4 - TRBV9 -
CASSLAGGNQPQHF TGTGCCAGCAGCTTGGCCGGAGGCAATCAGCCCCAGCATTTT TRBJ1-5 - TRBV5-6 -
CASSEQAQHF TGTGCCAGCAGTGAACAGGCCCAGCATTTT TRBJ1-5 - TRBV6-1 -
CASNYRDRGHRGNQPQHF TGTGCCAGCAATTACCGGGACAGGGGTCACCGCGGCAATCAGCCCCAGCATTTT TRBJ1-5 - TRBV21-1 -
CAWSSEGYGYTF TGTGCCTGGAGTTCGGAGGGCTATGGCTACACCTTC TRBJ1-2 - TRBV30 -